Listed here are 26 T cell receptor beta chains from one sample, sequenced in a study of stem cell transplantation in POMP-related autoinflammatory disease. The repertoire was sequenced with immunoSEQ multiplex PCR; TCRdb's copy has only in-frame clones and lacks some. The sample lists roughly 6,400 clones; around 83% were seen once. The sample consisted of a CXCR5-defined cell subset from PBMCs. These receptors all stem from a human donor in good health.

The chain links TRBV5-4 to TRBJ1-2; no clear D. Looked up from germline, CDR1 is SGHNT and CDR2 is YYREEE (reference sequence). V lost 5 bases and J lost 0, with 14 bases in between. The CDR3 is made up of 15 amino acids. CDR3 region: CASSDRRAPNYGYTF. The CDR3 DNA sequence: TGTGCCAGCAGTGATCGGAGGGCTCCTAACTATGGCTACACCTTC.

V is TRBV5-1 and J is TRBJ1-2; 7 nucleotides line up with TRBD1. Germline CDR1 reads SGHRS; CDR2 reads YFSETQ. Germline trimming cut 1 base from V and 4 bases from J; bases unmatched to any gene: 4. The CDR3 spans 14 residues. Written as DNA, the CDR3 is TGCGCCAGCAGCTTGCGGACAGGCTCCTATGGCTACACCTTC. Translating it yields CASSLRTGSYGYTF. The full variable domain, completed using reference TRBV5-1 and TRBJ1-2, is KAGVTQTPRYLIKTRGQQVTLSCSPISGHRSVSWYQQTPGQGLQFLFEYFSETQRNKGNFPGRFSGRQFSNSRSEMNVSTLELGDSALYLCASSLRTGSYGYTFGSGTRLTVV.

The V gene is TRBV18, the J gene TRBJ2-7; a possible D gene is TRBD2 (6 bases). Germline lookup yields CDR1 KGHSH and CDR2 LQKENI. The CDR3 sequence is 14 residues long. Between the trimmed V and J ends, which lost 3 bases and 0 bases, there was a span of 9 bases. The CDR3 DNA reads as TGTGCCAGCTCACCGGCGGGATTCTCCTACGAGCAGTACTTC. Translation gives CASSPAGFSYEQYF.

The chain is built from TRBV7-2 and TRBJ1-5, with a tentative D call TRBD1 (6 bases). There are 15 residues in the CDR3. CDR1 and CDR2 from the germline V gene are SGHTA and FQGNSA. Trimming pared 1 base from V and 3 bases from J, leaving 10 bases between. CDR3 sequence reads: CASSLDRTANQPQHF. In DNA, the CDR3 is TGTGCCAGCAGCTTAGATAGGACAGCCAATCAGCCCCAGCATTTT.

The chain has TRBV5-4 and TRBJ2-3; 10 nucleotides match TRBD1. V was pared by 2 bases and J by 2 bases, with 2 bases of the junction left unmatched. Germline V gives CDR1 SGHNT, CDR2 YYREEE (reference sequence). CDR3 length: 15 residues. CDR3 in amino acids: CASSLDRGHTDTQYF. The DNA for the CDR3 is TGTGCCAGCAGCTTAGACAGGGGGCACACAGATACGCAGTATTTT.

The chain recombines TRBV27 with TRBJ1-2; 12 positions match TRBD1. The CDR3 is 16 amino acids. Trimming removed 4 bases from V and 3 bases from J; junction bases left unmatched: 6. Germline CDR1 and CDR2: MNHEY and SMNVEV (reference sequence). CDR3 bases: TGTGCCAGCAGTTCAGCCGGGACAGGGGGCGACTATGGCTACACCTTC. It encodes CASSSAGTGGDYGYTF.

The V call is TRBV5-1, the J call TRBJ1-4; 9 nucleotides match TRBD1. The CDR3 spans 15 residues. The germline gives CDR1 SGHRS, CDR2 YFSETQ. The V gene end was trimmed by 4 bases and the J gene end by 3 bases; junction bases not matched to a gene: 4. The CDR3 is CASSTYRGPNEKLFF. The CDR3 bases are TGCGCCAGCAGCACATACAGGGGGCCTAATGAAAAACTGTTTTTT.

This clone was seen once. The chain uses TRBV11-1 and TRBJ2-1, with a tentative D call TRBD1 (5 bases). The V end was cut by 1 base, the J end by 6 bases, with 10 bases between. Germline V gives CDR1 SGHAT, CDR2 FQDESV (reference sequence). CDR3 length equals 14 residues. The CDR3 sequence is CASSLGLRANEQFF. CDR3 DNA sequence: TGTGCCAGCAGCTTAGGCCTCAGGGCCAATGAGCAGTTCTTC.

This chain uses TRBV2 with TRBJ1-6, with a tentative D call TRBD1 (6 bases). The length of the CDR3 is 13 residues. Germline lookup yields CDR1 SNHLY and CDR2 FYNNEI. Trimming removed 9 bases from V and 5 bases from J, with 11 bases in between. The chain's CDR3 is CASSRTDNSPLHF. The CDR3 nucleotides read TGTGCCAGTAGCAGGACAGATAATTCACCCCTCCACTTT.

The CDR3 sequence: CASSRTTGELFF. The CDR3 bases are TGTGCCAGCAGCCGAACTACCGGGGAGCTGTTTTTT. The J gene is TRBJ2-2, the V gene TRBV6-1; no firm D call. Germline V gene sequence: CDR1 MNHNS, CDR2 SASEGT. The CDR3 has 12 amino acids. Trimming pared 6 bases from V and 5 bases from J, leaving 7 bases between.

Written as DNA, the CDR3 is TGTGCCAGCAGTTACTCAAGACAGGCCACCAGAATATCCTTTGAGACCCAGTACTTC. Translating it yields CASSYSRQATRISFETQYF. The V call is TRBV6-7, the J call TRBJ2-5; D may be TRBD1 (6 bases). TRBV6-7 is an open reading frame whose function is uncertain. The germline V and J ends were trimmed by 0 bases and 5 bases, with 25 bases remaining between them. The CDR3 has 19 residues.

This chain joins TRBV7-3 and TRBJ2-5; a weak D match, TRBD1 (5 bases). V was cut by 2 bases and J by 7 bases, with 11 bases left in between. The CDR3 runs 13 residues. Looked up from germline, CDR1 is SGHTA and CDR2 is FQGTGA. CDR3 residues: CASSLGADRTQYF. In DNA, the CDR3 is TGTGCCAGCAGCTTAGGGGCGGATAGGACCCAGTACTTC.

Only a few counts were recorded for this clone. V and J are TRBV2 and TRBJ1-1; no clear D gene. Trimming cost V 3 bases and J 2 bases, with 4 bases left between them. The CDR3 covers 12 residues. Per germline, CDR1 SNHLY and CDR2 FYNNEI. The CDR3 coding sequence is TGTGCCAGCAGTGATTATAACACTGAAGCTTTCTTT. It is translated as CASSDYNTEAFF.

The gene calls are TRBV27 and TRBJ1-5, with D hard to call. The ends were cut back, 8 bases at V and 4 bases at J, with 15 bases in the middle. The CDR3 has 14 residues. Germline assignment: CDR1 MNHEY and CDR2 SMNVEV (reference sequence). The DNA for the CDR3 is TGTGCCAGCCGCAGAGCTGAGCTTAATCAGCCCCAGCATTTT. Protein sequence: CASRRAELNQPQHF.

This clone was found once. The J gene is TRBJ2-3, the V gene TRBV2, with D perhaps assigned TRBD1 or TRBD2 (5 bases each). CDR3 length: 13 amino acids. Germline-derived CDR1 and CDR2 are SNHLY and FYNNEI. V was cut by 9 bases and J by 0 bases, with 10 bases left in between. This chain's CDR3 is CARGTKSTDTQYF. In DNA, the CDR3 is TGTGCCAGAGGGACGAAAAGCACAGATACGCAGTATTTT.

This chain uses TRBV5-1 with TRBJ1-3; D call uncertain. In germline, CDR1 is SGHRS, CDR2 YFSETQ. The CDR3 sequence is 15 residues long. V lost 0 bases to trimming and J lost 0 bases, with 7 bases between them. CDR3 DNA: TGCGCCAGCAGCTTGGATGGAACCTCTGGAAACACCATATATTTT. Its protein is CASSLDGTSGNTIYF.

The CDR3 region has the DNA TGTGCCTGGACCCTCCAGGGGGTCGGCTATGGCTACACCTTC. Translating gives CAWTLQGVGYGYTF. The gene calls are TRBV30 and TRBJ1-2; 7 bases map to TRBD1. V shed 4 bases, J shed 4 bases, and the junction held 9 bases outside the gene matches. The CDR3 totals 14 residues. Germline V gene lookup returns CDR1 GTSNPN and CDR2 SVGIG (reference sequence).

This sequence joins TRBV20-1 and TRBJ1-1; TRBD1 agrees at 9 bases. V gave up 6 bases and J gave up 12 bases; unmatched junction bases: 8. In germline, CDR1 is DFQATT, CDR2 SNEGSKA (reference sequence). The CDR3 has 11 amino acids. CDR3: CSARGQGWPFF. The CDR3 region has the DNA TGCAGTGCCCGGGGACAGGGTTGGCCTTTCTTT.

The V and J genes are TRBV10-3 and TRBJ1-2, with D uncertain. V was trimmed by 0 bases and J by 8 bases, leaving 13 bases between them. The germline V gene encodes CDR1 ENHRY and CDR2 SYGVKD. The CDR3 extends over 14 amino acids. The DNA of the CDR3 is TGTGCCATCAGTGAGTCCAAAGGGATAGGGGGCTACACCTTC. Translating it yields CAISESKGIGGYTF.

In nucleotides, the CDR3 is TGCGCCAGCAGCCAATTGCAGGGGGGGTCGGGGGGCTACACCTTC. The encoded protein is CASSQLQGGSGGYTF. V usage is TRBV4-3 and J usage is TRBJ1-2; 7 bases match TRBD1. Trimming cost V 2 bases and J 8 bases; bases outside gene matches: 11. The CDR3 length is 15 residues. The germline V gene encodes CDR1 LGHNA and CDR2 YSLEER.

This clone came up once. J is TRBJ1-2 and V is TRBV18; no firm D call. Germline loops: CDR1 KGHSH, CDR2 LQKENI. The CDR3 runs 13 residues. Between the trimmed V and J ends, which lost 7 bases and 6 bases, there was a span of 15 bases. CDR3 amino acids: CASWSTSQNGYTF. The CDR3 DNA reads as TGTGCCAGCTGGTCGACGTCGCAGAATGGCTACACCTTC. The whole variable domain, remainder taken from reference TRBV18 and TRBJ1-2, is NAGVMQNPRHLVRRRGQEARLRCSPMKGHSHVYWYRQLPEEGLKFMVYLQKENIIDESGMPKERFSAEFPKEGPSILRIQQVVRGDSAAYFCASWSTSQNGYTFGSGTRLTVV.

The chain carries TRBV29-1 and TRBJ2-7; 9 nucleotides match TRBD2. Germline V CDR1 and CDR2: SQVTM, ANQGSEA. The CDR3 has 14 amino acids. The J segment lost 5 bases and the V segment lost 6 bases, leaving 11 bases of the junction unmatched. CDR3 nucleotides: TGCAGCGTCCCAATAGCGGGGGCGACCAACGAGCAGTACTTC. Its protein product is CSVPIAGATNEQYF.

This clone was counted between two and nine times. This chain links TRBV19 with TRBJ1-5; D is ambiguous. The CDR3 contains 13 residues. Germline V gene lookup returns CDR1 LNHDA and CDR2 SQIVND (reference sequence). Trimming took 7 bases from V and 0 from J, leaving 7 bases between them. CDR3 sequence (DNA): TGTGCCAGTACCGAGAATAGCAATCAGCCCCAGCATTTT. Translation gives CASTENSNQPQHF.

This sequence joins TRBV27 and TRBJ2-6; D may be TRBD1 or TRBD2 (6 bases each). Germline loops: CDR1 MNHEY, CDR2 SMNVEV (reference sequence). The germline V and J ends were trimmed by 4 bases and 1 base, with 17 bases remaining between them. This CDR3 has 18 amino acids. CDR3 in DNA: TGTGCCAGCAGTTCCGGAGTAGGGGGGCAGTCTGGGGCCAACGTCCTGACTTTC. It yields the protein CASSSGVGGQSGANVLTF.

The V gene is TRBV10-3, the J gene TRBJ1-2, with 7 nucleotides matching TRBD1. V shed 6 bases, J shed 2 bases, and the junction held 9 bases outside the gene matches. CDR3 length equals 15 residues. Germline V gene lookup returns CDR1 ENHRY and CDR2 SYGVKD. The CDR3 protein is CAIRQGDSNNYGYTF. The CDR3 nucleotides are TGTGCCATCAGGCAGGGGGACAGTAACAACTATGGCTACACCTTC.

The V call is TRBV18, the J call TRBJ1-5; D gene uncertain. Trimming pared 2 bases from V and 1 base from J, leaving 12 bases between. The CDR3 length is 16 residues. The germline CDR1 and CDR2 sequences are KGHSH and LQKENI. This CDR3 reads CASSPFGSQSNQPQHF. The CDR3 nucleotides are TGTGCCAGCTCACCATTTGGTTCACAGAGCAATCAGCCCCAGCATTTT.